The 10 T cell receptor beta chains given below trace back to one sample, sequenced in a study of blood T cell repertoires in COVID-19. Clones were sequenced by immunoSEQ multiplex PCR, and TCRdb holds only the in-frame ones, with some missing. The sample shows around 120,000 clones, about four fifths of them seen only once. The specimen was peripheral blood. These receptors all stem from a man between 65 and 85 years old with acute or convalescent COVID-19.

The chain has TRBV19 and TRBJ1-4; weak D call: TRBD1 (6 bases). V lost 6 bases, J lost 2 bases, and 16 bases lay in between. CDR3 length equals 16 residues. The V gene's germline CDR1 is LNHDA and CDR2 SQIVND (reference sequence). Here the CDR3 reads CASSRPVGGTNEKLFF. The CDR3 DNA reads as TGTGCCAGTAGCCGACCCGTTGGGGGCACTAATGAAAAACTGTTTTTT.

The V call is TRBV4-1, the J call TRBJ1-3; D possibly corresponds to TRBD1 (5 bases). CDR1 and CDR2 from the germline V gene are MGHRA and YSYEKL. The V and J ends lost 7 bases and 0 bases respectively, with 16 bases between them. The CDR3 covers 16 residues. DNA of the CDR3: TGCGCCAGCACCCTTGGGGGGGGACCCTCTGGAAACACCATATATTTT. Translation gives CASTLGGGPSGNTIYF.

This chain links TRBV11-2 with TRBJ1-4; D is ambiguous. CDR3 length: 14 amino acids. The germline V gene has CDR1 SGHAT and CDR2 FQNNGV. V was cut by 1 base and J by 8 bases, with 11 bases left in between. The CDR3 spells CASSLGSRYEKLFF. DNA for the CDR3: TGTGCCAGCAGCTTAGGTTCTAGGTACGAAAAACTGTTTTTT. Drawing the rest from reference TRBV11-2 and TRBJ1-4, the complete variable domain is EAGVAQSPRYKIIEKRQSVAFWCNPISGHATLYWYQQILGQGPKLLIQFQNNGVVDDSQLPKDRFSAERLKGVDSTLKIQPAKLEDSAVYLCASSLGSRYEKLFFGSGTQLSVL.

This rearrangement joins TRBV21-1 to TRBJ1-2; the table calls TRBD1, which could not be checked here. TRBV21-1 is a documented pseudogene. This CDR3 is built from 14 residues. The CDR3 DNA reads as TGTGCCAGCGTTCACCCGGCAGGGCACTATGGCTACACCTTC. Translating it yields CASVHPAGHYGYTF.

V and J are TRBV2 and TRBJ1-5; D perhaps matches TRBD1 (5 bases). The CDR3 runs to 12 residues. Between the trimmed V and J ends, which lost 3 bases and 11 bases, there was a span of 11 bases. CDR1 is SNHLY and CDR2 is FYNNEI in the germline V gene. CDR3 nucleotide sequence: TGTGCCAGCAGTGACGGGGGTTTGACCCAGCATTTT. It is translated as CASSDGGLTQHF.

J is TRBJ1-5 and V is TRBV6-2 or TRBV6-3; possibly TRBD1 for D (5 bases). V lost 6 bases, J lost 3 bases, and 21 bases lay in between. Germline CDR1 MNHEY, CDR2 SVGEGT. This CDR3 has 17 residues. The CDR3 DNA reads TGTGCCAGCAGCCCTATCCAGGGCGGGGTGGACAATCAGCCCCAGCATTTT. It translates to CASSPIQGGVDNQPQHF.

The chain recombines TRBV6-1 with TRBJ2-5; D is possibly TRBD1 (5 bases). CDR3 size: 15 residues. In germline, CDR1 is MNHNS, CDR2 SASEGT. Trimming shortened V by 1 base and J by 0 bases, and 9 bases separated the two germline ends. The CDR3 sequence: CASSEGDRNQETQYF. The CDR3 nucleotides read TGTGCCAGCAGTGAAGGAGACAGAAACCAAGAGACCCAGTACTTC.

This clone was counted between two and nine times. In nucleotides, the CDR3 is TGTGCCAGCTCACTTGGGACAGGGGGGTATACTGAAGCTTTCTTT. Translated: CASSLGTGGYTEAFF. The rearrangement joins TRBV18 to TRBJ1-1; 11 bases agree with TRBD1. The CDR3 length is 15 residues. From germline, CDR1 is KGHSH and CDR2 LQKENI. V lost 4 bases, J lost 5 bases, and 6 bases stayed unmatched.

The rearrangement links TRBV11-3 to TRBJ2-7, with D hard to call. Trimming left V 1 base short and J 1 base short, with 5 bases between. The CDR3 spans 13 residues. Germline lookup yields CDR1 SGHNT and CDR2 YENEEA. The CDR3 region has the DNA TGTGCCAGCAGCTTAGGAGATTCCTACGAGCAGTACTTC. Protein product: CASSLGDSYEQYF.

The CDR3 DNA reads TGCGCCAGCAGCCAAGATAGTCTACGGCGGGGTATAGATACGCAGTATTTT. Amino acids: CASSQDSLRRGIDTQYF. The chain combines TRBV4-3 with TRBJ2-3, with a weak D call TRBD2 (6 bases). Trimming took 0 bases from V and 5 from J, leaving 18 bases between them. Germline-derived CDR1 and CDR2 are LGHNA and YSLEER. This CDR3 comprises 17 residues.